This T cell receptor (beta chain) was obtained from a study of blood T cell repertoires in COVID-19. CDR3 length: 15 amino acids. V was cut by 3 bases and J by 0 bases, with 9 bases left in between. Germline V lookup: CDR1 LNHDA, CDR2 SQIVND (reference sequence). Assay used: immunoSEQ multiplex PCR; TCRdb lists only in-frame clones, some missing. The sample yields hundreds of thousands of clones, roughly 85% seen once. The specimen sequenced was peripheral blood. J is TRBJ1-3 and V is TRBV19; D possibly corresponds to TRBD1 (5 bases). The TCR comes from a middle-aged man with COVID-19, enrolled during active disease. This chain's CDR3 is CASSMGPVSGNTIYF. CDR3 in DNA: TGTGCCAGTAGTATGGGGCCGGTCTCTGGAAACACCATATATTTT.